This passage covers 10 T cell receptor beta chains from one sample sequenced in a study of T cells in Graves' hyperthyroidism and ophthalmopathy. Amplification of TCR beta CDR3 regions was performed using RNA transcripts as template. The HTBI primer set was used in a first-round RT-PCR of the TCR CDR3. In TCRdb, the multiplex PCR reads were re-called with MiXCR into one record per CDR3 protein. The sample holds approximately 610,000 distinct CDR3 sequences, under 15% seen once. The sequenced sample consisted of blood. These receptors came from a woman in her 40s with Graves' ophthalmopathy.

In this sample, this clonotype turned up many times. The chain carries TRBV28 and TRBJ1-2, with TRBD1 matching over 7 bases. The CDR3 totals 13 residues. Unmatched junction bases numbered 13, after V lost 9 bases and J lost 9 bases. Germline CDR1 is MDHEN and CDR2 is SYDVKM. Written as DNA, the CDR3 is TGTGCCAGTTCTCCGGGACAGCGATGGAGCTACACCTTC. It yields the protein CASSPGQRWSYTF.

The chain recombines TRBV20-1 with TRBJ2-3; the match to TRBD2 covers 12 bases. In germline, CDR1 is DFQATT, CDR2 SNEGSKA (reference sequence). With V trimmed by 3 bases and J by 5 bases, 3 bases remained unmatched. CDR3 length: 14 amino acids. The CDR3 nucleotides are TGCAGTGCTAGCAAACTAGCGGGAGGAGATACGCAGTATTTT. As protein: CSASKLAGGDTQYF.

This clonotype appeared many times. The gene calls are TRBV12-3 or TRBV12-4 and TRBJ1-3, with D unresolved. The ends were cut back, 7 bases at V and 0 bases at J, with 7 bases in the middle. CDR3 length: 13 amino acids. The CDR3 sequence: CASMEFSGNTIYF. CDR3 nucleotide sequence: TGTGCCAGCATGGAGTTCTCTGGAAACACCATATATTTT.

This clonotype was counted at least ten times. The CDR3 nucleotides are TGTGCCAGCAGTTTCCCCGGGGTTAGGGAGATTGAGACCCAGTACTTC. It encodes CASSFPGVREIETQYF. This rearrangement joins TRBV28 to TRBJ2-5; a possible D gene is TRBD2 (5 bases). The germline V gene encodes CDR1 MDHEN and CDR2 SYDVKM. The CDR3 extends over 16 amino acids. V was trimmed by 3 bases and J by 5 bases, leaving 19 bases between them.

In this sample, this clonotype turned up many times. V usage is TRBV29-1 and J usage is TRBJ2-4; no clear D. V was cut by 1 base and J by 6 bases, with 10 bases left in between. Germline V CDR1 and CDR2: SQVTM, ANQGSEA. This CDR3 has 13 residues. The CDR3 loop reads CSVEGPQLNIQYF. The CDR3 DNA follows: TGCAGCGTTGAAGGACCGCAGTTAAACATTCAGTACTTC.

This clonotype has at least ten counts. The V and J genes are TRBV6-5 and TRBJ2-6; D remains unclear. Trimming cost V 2 bases and J 0 bases, with 8 bases left between them. The CDR3 covers 16 residues. Germline assignment: CDR1 MNHEY and CDR2 SVGAGI. CDR3 bases: TGTGCCAGCAGTTACGGCACCTACTCTGGGGCCAACGTCCTGACTTTC. Amino acids: CASSYGTYSGANVLTF.

This clonotype has ten or more counts. The rearrangement uses TRBV6-5 and TRBJ2-5, with 9 bases aligning to TRBD2. The germline CDR1 and CDR2 sequences are MNHEY and SVGAGI. There are 15 residues in the CDR3. With 8 bases clipped from V and 2 bases from J, the junction kept 9 bases outside the gene matches. The CDR3 is CASSRGAGGQETQYF. In nucleotides, the CDR3 is TGTGCCAGCTCCCGAGGGGCGGGAGGGCAAGAGACCCAGTACTTC.

This clonotype has at least ten counts. The V and J genes are TRBV29-1 and TRBJ1-2; 7 nucleotides match TRBD1. CDR1 is SQVTM and CDR2 is ANQGSEA in the germline V gene. Trimming cost V 5 bases and J 9 bases; bases outside gene matches: 9. The CDR3 has 12 residues. In nucleotides, the CDR3 is TGCAGCGTTTCAGACAGGGTGGCGAGCTACACCTTC. This encodes CSVSDRVASYTF.

This clonotype was seen repeatedly, ten times or more. This chain connects TRBV15 to TRBJ2-2, with 10 bases aligning to TRBD2. Germline lookup yields CDR1 LNHNV and CDR2 YYDKDF (reference sequence). V was pared by 0 bases and J by 4 bases, with 20 bases of the junction left unmatched. The CDR3 sequence is 22 residues long. This CDR3 is CATSRDRQGRLAGVISTGELFF. The CDR3 DNA is TGTGCCACCAGCAGAGATCGTCAGGGGCGCCTAGCGGGAGTAATATCCACCGGGGAGCTGTTTTTT.

This clonotype has ten or more counts. CDR3 coding DNA: TGTGCCAGCACCCACGCTAGCGGGGGCCAAGAGACCCAGTACTTC. It specifies CASTHASGGQETQYF. V gene TRBV6-2 or TRBV6-3 combines with J gene TRBJ2-5, with 10 bases matching TRBD2. Germline assignment: CDR1 MNHEY and CDR2 SVGEGT. The junction had 6 bases not matched to a gene; V was cut back by 7 bases and J by 1 base. This CDR3 region has 15 residues.